This record looks at one T cell receptor beta chain sequence and its context. The data belong to a study of CD8 T cells in Susac syndrome. CD8+ and CD4+ T cells circulating in blood were sequenced for TCR beta. Controls were healthy donors (matched for age and sex). Negative isolation yielded the CD8+ and CD4+ T cells, while FACS enriched the TEMRA cells. An input of about 0.5 to 1 ug of RNA was subjected to reverse transcription using random hexamers. TCRdb fed the immunoSEQ multiplex PCR reads into MiXCR, producing one record per CDR3 protein. The sample includes over 100,000 distinct CDR3 sequences, roughly 96% of them seen just once. The receptor was derived from a human donor in good health. The sequenced material came from CD4+ T cells from PBMCs.

The CDR3 loop reads CASSHAGTDTQYF. The DNA for the CDR3 is TGTGCCAGCAGTCACGCAGGGACAGATACGCAGTATTTT. This rearrangement joins TRBV6-2 or TRBV6-3 to TRBJ2-3; TRBD1 might be the D (5 bases). The germline CDR1 and CDR2 sequences are MNHEY and SVGEGT. There are 13 residues in the CDR3. With 5 bases removed from V and 3 bases from J, the gap between germline ends came to 9 bases.